This T cell receptor (beta chain) is from a study of T cell changes during pregnancy in multiple sclerosis. Germline V CDR1 and CDR2: MDHEN, SYDVKM. J lost 0 bases, V lost 8 bases, and 1 base had no gene match. The CDR3 is 14 residues long. Sequencing was performed with immunoSEQ multiplex PCR; in TCRdb, only in-frame clones are kept and a portion is missing. The profile covers under 50,000 clones, with about 89% appearing a single time and roughly 1.2% taken by the ten largest. The specimen comprised CD4+ T cells from peripheral blood mononuclear cells, sampled after pregnancy. The sequence came from a female donor with multiple sclerosis, enrolled in a pregnancy study. This chain connects TRBV28 to TRBJ2-2; 9 bases are shared with TRBD2. The CDR3 region is CASLAGANTGELFF. As DNA, the CDR3 is TGTGCCAGCTTAGCGGGAGCGAACACCGGGGAGCTGTTTTTT.